This TCR beta chain came from a study of blood T cell repertoires in COVID-19 (dated by TCRdb to about 2020). Context from the whole study: The collaborator samples originated in the United States, Italy and Spain and spanned the acute and convalescent phases of COVID-19. Subjects who had been exposed to COVID-19, were actively infected with it, or had recovered from it provided the deeply sampled blood TCRbeta repertoires that made up the dataset. The material from the prospective study consisted of cDNA or gDNA derived from T cells, B-cell-depleted T cells, or PBMCs. Sample metadata almost always included a de-identified subject ID, COVID-19 status, age in years and sex. Where available, HLA class I and class II types were obtained from metadata supplied by the sample provider rather than from assay-based typing. Samples came from the ongoing ImmuneRACE study (first 160 participants) plus 1,254 subjects from 6 global collaborators. A freely available public database, intended as a resource for researchers studying the immune response to SARS-CoV-2, is where the repertoires were released.

Collaborating institutions collected whole blood in K2EDTA tubes following their own protocols. For TCRbeta analysis, collaborators shipped samples in one of three forms: frozen whole blood, isolated PBMCs, or DNA extracted from either of those sample types. Concerning this clone itself: It has no known antigen specificity. Within one base of it there is no much larger clone, and no base qualities were kept.

The CDR3 spans 14 residues, from the cysteine through the phenylalanine. Only CDR3 DNA remains: 42 bases, in frame from the first base. V sheds 6 bases and J sheds 5 bases, leaving 16 bases between their ends. The germline V gene encodes CDR1 MDHEN and CDR2 SYDVKM. What the study reported, not specific to this receptor: The amount of clinical and demographic metadata varied by source and participant and was provided uncurated.

TCRbeta CDR3 regions were amplified from genomic DNA by means of the immunoSEQ Assay, a bias-controlled multiplex PCR. The authors processed their data as follows. The number of nucleated cells in each sample was estimated from the amplification of reference gene primers within the assay. To quantify the absolute abundance of each unique TCRbeta CDR3 rearrangement, sequence reads were collapsed and filtered. For each sample, productive Simpson clonality was calculated as the square root of Simpson's diversity index across productive rearrangements. Entries here come from immuneACCESS through TCRdb and include only in-frame sequences with V and J called. Some clones fail to appear in such tables; in the studies checked, an unresolved V gene covers under half of the shortfall, and the cause of the remainder is unknown. V, J and clone size are taken as reported in that table, and D and trimming were inferred from the DNA itself. In this sample the table shows about 110,000 clones, almost 80% of which occur a single time. The ten most abundant clones make up 16% of the sample.

Sequences were obtained from peripheral blood. The chain is made from TRBV28 and TRBJ2-5; the D gene is perhaps TRBD1, from 5 matching bases. This TCR was recovered from an elderly woman with active or convalescent COVID-19. The CDR3 protein is CASSPNRPGETQYF. The sequenced DNA: TGTGCCAGCAGCCCAAACAGGCCCGGGGAGACCCAGTACTTC.